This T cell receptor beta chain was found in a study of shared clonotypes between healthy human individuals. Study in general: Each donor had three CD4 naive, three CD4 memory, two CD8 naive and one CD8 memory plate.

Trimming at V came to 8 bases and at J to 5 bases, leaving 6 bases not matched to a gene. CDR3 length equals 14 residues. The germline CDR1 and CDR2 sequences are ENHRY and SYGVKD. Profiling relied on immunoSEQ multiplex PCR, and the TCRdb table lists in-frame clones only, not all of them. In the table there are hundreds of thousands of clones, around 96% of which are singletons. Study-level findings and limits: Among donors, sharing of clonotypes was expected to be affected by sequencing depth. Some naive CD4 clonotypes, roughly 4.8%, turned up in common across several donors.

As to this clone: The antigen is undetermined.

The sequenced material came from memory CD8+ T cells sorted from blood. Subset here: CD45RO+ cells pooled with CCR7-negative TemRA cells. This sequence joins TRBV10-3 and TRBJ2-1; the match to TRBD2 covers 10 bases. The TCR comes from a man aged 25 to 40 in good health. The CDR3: CAIGGTSVNNEQFF. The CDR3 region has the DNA TGTGCCATCGGCGGGACTAGCGTTAACAATGAGCAGTTCTTC.